Here is one T cell receptor beta chain with its context. This clone was observed a handful of times. The antigen this receptor binds is unknown. No qualities accompany the bases; no much larger clone lies one base away. This entry is derived from a study of immune characteristics of hereditary and idiopathic chronic pancreatitis. Context from the whole study: The study examined local immune cells and TCRbeta repertoires in the pancreas in hereditary and idiopathic chronic pancreatitis, using control pancreases from organ donors for comparison. TCRbeta sequencing was performed on roughly 5 control pancreases, roughly seven hereditary chronic pancreatitis pancreases and roughly six idiopathic chronic pancreatitis pancreases. The gDNA-based approach was chosen because it involved minimal in vitro experimental manipulation of pancreas-infiltrating T cells.

For CDR1 and CDR2, the germline V gene lists SGHTS and YDEGEE. The CDR3 numbers 14 residues from cysteine through phenylalanine. Only the CDR3 portion is preserved as DNA: 42 bases, with reading frame beginning at the first base. Unmatched junction bases come to 3, with V trimmed by 4 bases and J by 4 bases. Broad study findings and their caveats: Vbeta-Jbeta gene family usage, including TRBV10, TRBV19, TRBV23 and TRBV5, differed between hereditary and idiopathic chronic pancreatitis. Numbers of productive TCR rearrangements correlated positively with disease severity scores among some 14 chronic pancreatitis patients. Because patient tissue could only be obtained at the time of TPIAT, differences in disease duration may have influenced the immune findings. Chronic pancreatitis caused by alcohol use was not included in the study. Compared with controls, both chronic pancreatitis groups had significantly higher TCRbeta repertoire diversity and lower clonality.

Pancreas tissue with chronic pancreatitis was obtained from patients having total pancreatectomy with islet autotransplantation (TPIAT). The chronic pancreatitis patients who were included had no known history of diabetes. Genomic DNA was extracted directly from bulk pancreas tissue, without T cell sorting, for TCRbeta sequencing. Idiopathic chronic pancreatitis patients had no particular identified cause of disease. Pancreas tissues from patients and organ donors were collected consecutively at two US centers. Libraries were built with the immunoSEQ multiplex PCR assay. From pancreatic genomic DNA, the TCRbeta CDR3 region and adjacent sequences were amplified and sequenced. The authors' analysis ran thus. Repertoire diversity was assessed as a mean normalized Shannon-Wiener index, together with productive clonality and counts of productive rearrangements. The nonparametric Mann-Whitney U test was used to compare repertoire metrics between controls and chronic pancreatitis. Shared clonotypes were defined as CDR3beta sequences with identical amino acid composition and length across subjects. TCRdb stores this immuneACCESS table with in-frame sequences only. Part of the clones is absent; in the studies checked, under half of the shortfall reflects unresolved V genes, and no reason is known for the rest. That table gives V, J and clone size, and the DNA gave D and trimming. A total of 9,000 to 10,000 clones appear in this sample, roughly 77% of them only once. The ten top clones hold 13% to 15% of the sample.

The TCR was taken from a human donor with chronic pancreatitis. The sequence joins TRBV5-8 to TRBJ1-1, and TRBD1 matches 11 of the central bases. The sample comprised pancreas tissue with idiopathic chronic pancreatitis. This sample's cell subset or site label indicates: chronic pancreatitis without an identified cause. The CDR3 region: CASSTGTGGTEAFF. The DNA sequence is as follows: TGTGCCAGCAGCACCGGGACAGGGGGCACTGAAGCTTTCTTT. The CDR3, completed at both ends by the reference TRBV5-8 and TRBJ1-1 genes, gives the full variable domain EAGVTQSPTHLIKTRGQQATLRCSPISGHTSVYWYQQALGLGLQFLLWYDEGEERNRGNFPPRFSGRQFPNYSSELNVNALELEDSALYLCASSTGTGGTEAFFGQGTRLTVV.